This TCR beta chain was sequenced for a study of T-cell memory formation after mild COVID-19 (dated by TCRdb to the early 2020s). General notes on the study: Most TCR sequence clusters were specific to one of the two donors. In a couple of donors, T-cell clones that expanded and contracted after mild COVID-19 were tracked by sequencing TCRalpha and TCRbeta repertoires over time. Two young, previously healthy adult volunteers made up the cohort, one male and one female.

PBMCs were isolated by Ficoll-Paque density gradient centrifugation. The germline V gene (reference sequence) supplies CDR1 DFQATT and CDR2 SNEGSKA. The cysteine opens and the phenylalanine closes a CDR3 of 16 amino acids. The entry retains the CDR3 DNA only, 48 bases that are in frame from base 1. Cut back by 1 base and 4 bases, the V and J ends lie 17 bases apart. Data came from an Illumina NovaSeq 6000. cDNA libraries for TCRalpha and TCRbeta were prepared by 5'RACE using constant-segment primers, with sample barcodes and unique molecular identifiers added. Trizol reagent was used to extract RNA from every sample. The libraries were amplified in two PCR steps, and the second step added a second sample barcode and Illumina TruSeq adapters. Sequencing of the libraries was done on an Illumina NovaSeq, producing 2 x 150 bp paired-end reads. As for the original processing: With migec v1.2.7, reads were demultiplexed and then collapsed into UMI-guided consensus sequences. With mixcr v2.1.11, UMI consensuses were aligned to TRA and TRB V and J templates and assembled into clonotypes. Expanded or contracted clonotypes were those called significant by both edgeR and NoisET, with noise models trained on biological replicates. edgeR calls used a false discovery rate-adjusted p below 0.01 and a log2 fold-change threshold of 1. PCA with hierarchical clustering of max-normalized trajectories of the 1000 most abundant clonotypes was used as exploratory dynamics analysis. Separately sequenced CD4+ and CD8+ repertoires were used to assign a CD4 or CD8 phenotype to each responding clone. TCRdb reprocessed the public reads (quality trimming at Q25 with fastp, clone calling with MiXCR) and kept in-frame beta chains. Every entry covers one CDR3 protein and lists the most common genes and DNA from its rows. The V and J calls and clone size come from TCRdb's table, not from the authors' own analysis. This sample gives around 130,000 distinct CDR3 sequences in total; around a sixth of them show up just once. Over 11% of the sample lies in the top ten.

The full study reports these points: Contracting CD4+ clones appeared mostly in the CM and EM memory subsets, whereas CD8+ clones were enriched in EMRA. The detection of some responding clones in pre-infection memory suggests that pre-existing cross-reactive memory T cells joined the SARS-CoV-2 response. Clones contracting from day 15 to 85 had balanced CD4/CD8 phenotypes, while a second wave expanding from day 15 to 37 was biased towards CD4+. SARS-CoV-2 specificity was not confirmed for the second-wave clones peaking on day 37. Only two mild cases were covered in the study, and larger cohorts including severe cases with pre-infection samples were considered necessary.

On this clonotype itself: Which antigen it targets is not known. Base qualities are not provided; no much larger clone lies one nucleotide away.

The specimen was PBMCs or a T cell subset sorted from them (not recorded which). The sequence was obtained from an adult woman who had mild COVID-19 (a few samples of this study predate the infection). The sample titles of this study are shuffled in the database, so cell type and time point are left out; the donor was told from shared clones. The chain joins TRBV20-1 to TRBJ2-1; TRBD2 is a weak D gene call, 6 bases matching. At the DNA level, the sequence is TGCAGTGCTAGAGGAACGGACTACGGGCTTTACAATGAGCAGTTCTTC. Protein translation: CSARGTDYGLYNEQFF.